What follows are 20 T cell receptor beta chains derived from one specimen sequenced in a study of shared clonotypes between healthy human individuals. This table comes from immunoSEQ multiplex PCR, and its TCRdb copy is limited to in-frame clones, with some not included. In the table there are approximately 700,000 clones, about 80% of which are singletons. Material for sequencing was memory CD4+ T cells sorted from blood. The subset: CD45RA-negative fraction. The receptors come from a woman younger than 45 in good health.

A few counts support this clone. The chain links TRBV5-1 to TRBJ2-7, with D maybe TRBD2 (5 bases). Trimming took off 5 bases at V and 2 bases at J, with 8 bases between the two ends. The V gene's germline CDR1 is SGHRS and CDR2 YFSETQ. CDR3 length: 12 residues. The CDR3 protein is CASRGETYEQYF. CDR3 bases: TGCGCCAGCAGGGGAGAAACCTACGAGCAGTACTTC.

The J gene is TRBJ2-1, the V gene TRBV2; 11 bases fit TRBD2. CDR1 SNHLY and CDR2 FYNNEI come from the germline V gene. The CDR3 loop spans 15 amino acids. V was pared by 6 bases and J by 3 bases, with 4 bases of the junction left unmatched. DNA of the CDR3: TGTGCCAGCAGGAAACTAGCGGGAGTCTACAATGAGCAGTTCTTC. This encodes CASRKLAGVYNEQFF.

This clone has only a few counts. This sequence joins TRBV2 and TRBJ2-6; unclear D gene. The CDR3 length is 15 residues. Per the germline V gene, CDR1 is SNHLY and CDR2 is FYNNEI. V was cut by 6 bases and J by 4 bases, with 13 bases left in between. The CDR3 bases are TGTGCCAGCAGGGATCGTTCGACCGGGGCCAACGTCCTGACTTTC. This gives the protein CASRDRSTGANVLTF. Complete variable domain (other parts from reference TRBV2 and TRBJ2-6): EPEVTQTPSHQVTQMGQEVILRCVPISNHLYFYWYRQILGQKVEFLVSFYNNEISEKSEIFDDQFSVERPDGSNFTLKIRSTKLEDSAMYFCASRDRSTGANVLTFGAGSRLTVL.

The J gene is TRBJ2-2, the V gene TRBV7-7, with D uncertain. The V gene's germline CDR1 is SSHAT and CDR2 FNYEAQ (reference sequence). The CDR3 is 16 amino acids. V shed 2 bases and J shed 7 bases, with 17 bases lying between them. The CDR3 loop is CASSLNPSGVIGELFF. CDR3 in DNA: TGTGCCAGCAGCTTAAATCCTTCAGGTGTTATCGGGGAGCTGTTTTTT.

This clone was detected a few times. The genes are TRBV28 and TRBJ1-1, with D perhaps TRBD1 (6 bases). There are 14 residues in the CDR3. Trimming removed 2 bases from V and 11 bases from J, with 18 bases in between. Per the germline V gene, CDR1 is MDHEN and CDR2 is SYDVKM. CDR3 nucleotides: TGTGCCAGCAGTTTAGGGGCCCTTGTGAGGGGGGCTTTCTTT. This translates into CASSLGALVRGAFF.

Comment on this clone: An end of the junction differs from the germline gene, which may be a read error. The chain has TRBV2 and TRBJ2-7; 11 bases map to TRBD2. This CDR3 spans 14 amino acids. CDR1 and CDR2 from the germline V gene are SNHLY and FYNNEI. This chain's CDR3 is CATSSGRGAYEQYF. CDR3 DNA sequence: TGTGCCACCAGTAGCGGGAGGGGGGCCTACGAGCAGTACTTC.

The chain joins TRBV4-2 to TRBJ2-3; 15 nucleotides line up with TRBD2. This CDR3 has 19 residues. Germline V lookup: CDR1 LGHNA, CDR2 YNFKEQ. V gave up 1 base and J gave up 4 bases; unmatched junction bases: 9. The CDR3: CASSQGMPGLAGGADTQYF. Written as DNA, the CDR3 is TGTGCCAGCAGCCAAGGCATGCCGGGACTAGCGGGAGGAGCAGATACGCAGTATTTT.

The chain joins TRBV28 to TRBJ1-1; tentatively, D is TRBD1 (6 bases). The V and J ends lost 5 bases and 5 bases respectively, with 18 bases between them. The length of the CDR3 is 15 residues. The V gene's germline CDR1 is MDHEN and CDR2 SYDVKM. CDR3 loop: CASSPPGHWKTEAFF. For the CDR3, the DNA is TGTGCCAGCAGTCCGCCGGGACACTGGAAGACTGAAGCTTTCTTT. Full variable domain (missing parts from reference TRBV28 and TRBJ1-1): DVKVTQSSRYLVKRTGEKVFLECVQDMDHENMFWYRQDPGLGLRLIYFSYDVKMKEKGDIPEGYSVSREKKERFSLILESASTNQTSMYLCASSPPGHWKTEAFFGQGTRLTVV.

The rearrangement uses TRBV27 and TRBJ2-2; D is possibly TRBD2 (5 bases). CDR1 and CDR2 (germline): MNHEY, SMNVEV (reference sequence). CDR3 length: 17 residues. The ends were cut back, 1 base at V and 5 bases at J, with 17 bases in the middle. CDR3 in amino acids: CASSLYGRASITGELFF. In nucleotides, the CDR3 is TGTGCCAGCAGTTTATATGGCCGGGCTAGCATAACCGGGGAGCTGTTTTTT.

Here the CDR3 reads CASNPSEGRREQYF. The DNA of the CDR3 is TGTGCCAGCAATCCCTCCGAGGGGCGTCGCGAGCAGTACTTC. The rearrangement joins TRBV25-1 to TRBJ2-7; D is possibly TRBD1 or TRBD2 (5 bases each). Trimming cost V 7 bases and J 6 bases, with 19 bases left between them. Germline CDR1 reads MGHDK; CDR2 reads SYGVNS. This CDR3 region has 14 residues.

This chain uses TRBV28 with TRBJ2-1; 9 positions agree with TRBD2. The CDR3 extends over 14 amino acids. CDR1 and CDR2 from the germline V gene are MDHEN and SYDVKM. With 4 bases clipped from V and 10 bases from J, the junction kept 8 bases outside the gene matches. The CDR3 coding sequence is TGTGCCAGCAGTTCTAGCGGGACCCGCCGGGAGCAGTTCTTC. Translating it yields CASSSSGTRREQFF.

The CDR3 DNA reads as TGTGCCAGCAGCTTACTTGCCGGGACACCTTCCTACGAGCAGTACTTC. Translating gives CASSLLAGTPSYEQYF. V usage is TRBV7-2 and J usage is TRBJ2-7; D may be TRBD1 (6 bases). This CDR3 has 16 amino acids. The V gene's germline CDR1 is SGHTA and CDR2 FQGNSA. Deletions cut 2 bases from V and 1 base from J, with 15 bases between. Full variable domain (remainder filled in from reference TRBV7-2 and TRBJ2-7): GAGVSQSPSNKVTEKGKDVELRCDPISGHTALYWYRQSLGQGLEFLIYFQGNSAPDKSGLPSDRFSAERTGGSVSTLTIQRTQQEDSAVYLCASSLLAGTPSYEQYFGPGTRLTVT.

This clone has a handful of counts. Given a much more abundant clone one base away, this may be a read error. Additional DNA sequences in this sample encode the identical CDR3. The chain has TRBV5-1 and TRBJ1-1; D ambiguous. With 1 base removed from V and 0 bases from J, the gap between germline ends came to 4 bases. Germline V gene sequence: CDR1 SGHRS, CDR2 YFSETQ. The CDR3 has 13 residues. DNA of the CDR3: TGCGCCAGCAGCTTGACAGTGAACACTGAAGCTTTCTTT. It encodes CASSLTVNTEAFF.

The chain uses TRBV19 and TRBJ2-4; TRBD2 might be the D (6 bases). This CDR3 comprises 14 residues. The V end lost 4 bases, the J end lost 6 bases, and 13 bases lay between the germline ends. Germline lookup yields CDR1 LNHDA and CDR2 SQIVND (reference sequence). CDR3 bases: TGTGCCAGTAGTAGGAGGAAGGAGGGAAACATTCAGTACTTC. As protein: CASSRRKEGNIQYF. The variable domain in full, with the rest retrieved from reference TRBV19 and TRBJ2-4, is DGGITQSPKYLFRKEGQNVTLSCEQNLNHDAMYWYRQDPGQGLRLIYYSQIVNDFQKGDIAEGYSVSREKKESFPLTVTSAQKNPTAFYLCASSRRKEGNIQYFGAGTRLSVL.

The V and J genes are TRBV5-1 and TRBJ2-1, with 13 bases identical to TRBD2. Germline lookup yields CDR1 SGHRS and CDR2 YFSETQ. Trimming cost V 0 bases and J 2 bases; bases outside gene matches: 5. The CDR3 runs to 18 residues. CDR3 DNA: TGCGCCAGCAGCTTGGGACTAGCGGGAGGAGGCCCCTACAATGAGCAGTTCTTC. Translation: CASSLGLAGGGPYNEQFF.

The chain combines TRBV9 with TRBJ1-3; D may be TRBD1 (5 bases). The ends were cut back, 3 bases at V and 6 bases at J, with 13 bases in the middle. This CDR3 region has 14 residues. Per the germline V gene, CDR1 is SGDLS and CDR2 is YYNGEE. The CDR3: CASSDQAGTNTIYF. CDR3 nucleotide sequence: TGTGCCAGCAGCGATCAGGCAGGGACAAACACCATATATTTT.

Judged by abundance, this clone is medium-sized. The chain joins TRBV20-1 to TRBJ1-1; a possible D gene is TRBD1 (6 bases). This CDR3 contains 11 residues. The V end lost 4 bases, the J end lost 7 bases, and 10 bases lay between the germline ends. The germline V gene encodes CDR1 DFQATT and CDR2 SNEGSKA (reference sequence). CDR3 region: CSATRTDEAFF. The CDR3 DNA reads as TGCAGTGCTACTCGGACAGATGAAGCTTTCTTT.

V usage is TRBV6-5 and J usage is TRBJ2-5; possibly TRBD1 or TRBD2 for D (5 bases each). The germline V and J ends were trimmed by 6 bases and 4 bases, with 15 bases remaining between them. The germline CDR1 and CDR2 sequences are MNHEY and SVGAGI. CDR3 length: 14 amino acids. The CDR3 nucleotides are TGTGCCAGCAGCCGCGGGTCGAGGGGAGAGACCCAGTACTTC. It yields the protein CASSRGSRGETQYF.

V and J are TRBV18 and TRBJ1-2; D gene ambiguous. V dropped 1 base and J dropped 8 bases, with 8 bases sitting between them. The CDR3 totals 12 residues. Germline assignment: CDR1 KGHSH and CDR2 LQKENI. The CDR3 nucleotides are TGTGCCAGCTCACCACAGGATTCGGGCTACACCTTC. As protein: CASSPQDSGYTF.

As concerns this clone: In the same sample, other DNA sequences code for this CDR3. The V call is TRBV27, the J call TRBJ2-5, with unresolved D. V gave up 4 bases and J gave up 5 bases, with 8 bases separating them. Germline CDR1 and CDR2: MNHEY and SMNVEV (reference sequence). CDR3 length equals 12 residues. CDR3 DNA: TGTGCCAGCAGTTCCGTGGGGGAGACCCAGTACTTC. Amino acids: CASSSVGETQYF.